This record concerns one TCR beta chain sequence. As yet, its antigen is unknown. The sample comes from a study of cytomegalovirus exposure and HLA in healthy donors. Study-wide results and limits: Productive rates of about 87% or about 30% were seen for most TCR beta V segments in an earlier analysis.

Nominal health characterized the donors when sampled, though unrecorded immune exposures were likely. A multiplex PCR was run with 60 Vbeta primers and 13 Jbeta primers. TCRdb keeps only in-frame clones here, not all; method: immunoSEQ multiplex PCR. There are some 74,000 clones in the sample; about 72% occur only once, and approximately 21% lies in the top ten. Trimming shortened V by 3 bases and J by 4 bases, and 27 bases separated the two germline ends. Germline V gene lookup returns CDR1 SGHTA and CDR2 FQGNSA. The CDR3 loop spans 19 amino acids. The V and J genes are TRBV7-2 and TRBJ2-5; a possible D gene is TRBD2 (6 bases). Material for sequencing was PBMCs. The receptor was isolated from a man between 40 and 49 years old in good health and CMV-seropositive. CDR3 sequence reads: CASSFPPWPRGIRGETQYF. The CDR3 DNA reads TGTGCCAGCAGCTTCCCCCCTTGGCCACGGGGGATTAGAGGAGAGACCCAGTACTTC. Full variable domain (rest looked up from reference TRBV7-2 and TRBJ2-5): GAGVSQSPSNKVTEKGKDVELRCDPISGHTALYWYRQSLGQGLEFLIYFQGNSAPDKSGLPSDRFSAERTGGSVSTLTIQRTQQEDSAVYLCASSFPPWPRGIRGETQYFGPGTRLLVL.